The sequence of this T cell receptor (beta chain) was determined in a study of T cell repertoires in cytomegalovirus infection (dated 2019 in TCRdb). Describing the broader study: Alongside well-studied HLA-B-restricted epitopes, the peptide stimulations were aimed at recently identified HLA-C-restricted CMV epitopes, whose presentation resists viral immunomodulation. The HLA type of each donor mattered for the analysis, because public TCR beta signatures pointed to carriage of CMV infection along with the matching HLA type. Study-wide findings and limitations: In both this cohort and an independent cohort of more than 350 donors, the cumulative frequency of public TCR beta family members distinguished carriers of CMV infection plus the relevant HLA type. The ex vivo response was dominated by HLA-C-restricted CMV-specific TCR beta clonotypes, and the single most frequent clonotype in two of eight donors was supplied by these HLA-C-restricted clonotypes.

The CDR3 contains 13 residues, cysteine and phenylalanine counted. The kept DNA is CDR3 alone, 39 bases in frame from the first base. The V end loses 6 bases and the J end loses 1 base, and a stretch of 10 bases separates them. CDR1 DFQATT and CDR2 SNEGSKA were looked up in the germline V gene (reference sequence). With regard to this clonotype: There is no known antigen for this receptor. No base quality information exists; no much larger clone differs at one position.

The treatment or condition label for this specimen denotes: in vitro stimulation with specific CMV peptide epitopes to enrich CMV-specific T cells. Sequencing used an Illumina HiSeq 1500. TCRdb ran its own pipeline on the public reads, namely fastp trimming at Q25 and MiXCR clone calling, and kept in-frame beta chains. Entries that share a CDR3 protein sequence are merged under the most common genes and DNA. This sample is represented by some 500,000 distinct CDR3 sequences; 33% of them were singletons. The ten largest make up roughly a sixth of the sample. Sequencing was performed on cultured PBMCs, taken from culture after CMV antigen stimulation. The rearranged chain carries TRBV20-1 and TRBJ1-5, with the D gene uncertain. The sequence came from a human donor in good health (CMV status not recorded). Some clones in this sample may be carry-over from other donors' samples. The CDR3 sequence is CSAKSSSNQPQHF. The DNA sequence is given as TGCAGTGCCAAATCGTCGAGCAATCAGCCCCAGCATTTT.